The present entry profiles one T cell receptor (beta chain) with its context. Its antigen is as yet unknown. A much larger clone differs by one base, so this may be a read error. The CDR3 is made up of 14 amino acids. The data were taken from a study of T cells in Graves' hyperthyroidism and ophthalmopathy. Notes on the study in general: Blood samples included most of the expanded thyroid clonotypes exceeding 0.001.

Regions amplified from RNA transcripts were the TCR beta CDR3 regions. An initial round of RT-PCR targeting the TCR CDR3 relied on the HTBI primer set. A single record per CDR3 protein comes from TCRdb applying MiXCR to the multiplex PCR reads. The repertoire holds hundreds of thousands of distinct CDR3 sequences, around 15% seen once, with about 10% in the top ten. The TCR originated in a woman younger than 30 with Graves' hyperthyroidism. This rearrangement joins TRBV12-3 or TRBV12-4 to TRBJ2-7, with D uncertain. Sequenced input: blood. The CDR3 DNA reads as TGTGCCAGCAGTTTGGCGACGACCGCCTACGAGCAGTGCTTC. Encoded protein: CASSLATTAYEQCF.